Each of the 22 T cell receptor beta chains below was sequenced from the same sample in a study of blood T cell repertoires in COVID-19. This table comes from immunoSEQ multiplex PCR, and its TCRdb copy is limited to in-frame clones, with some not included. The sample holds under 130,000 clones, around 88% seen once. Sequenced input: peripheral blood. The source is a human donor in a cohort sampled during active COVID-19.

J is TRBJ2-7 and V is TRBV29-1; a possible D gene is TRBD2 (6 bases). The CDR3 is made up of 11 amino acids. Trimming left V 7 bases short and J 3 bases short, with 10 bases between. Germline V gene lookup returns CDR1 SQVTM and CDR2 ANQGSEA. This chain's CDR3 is CSGVDYYEQYF. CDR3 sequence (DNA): TGCAGCGGGGTGGACTACTACGAGCAGTACTTC.

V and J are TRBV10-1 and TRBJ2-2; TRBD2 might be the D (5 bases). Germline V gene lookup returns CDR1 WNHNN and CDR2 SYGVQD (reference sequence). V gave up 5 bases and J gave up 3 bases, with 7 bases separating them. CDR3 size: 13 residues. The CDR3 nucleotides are TGCGCCAGCAGTCGGGGTTACACCGGGGAGCTGTTTTTT. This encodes CASSRGYTGELFF.

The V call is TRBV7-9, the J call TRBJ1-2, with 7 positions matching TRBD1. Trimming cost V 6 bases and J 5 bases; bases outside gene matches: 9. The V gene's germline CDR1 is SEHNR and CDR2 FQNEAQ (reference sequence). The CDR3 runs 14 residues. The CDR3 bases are TGTGCCAGCAGAGGCGAGGACAGGAGATATGGCTACACCTTC. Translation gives CASRGEDRRYGYTF.

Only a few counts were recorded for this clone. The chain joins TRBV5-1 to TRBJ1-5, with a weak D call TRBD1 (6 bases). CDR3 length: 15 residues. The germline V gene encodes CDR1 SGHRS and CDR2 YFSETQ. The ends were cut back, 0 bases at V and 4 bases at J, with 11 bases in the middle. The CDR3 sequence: CASSLGFQGNQPQHF. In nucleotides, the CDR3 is TGCGCCAGCAGCTTGGGTTTCCAGGGGAATCAGCCCCAGCATTTT. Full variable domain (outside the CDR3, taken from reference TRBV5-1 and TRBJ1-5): KAGVTQTPRYLIKTRGQQVTLSCSPISGHRSVSWYQQTPGQGLQFLFEYFSETQRNKGNFPGRFSGRQFSNSRSEMNVSTLELGDSALYLCASSLGFQGNQPQHFGDGTRLSIL.

The CDR3 region is CASSFTGLAGQDTQYF. In DNA form, the CDR3 reads TGTGCCAGCAGTTTCACGGGACTAGCGGGACAAGATACGCAGTATTTT. The J gene is TRBJ2-3, the V gene TRBV6-2 or TRBV6-3; 13 bases line up with TRBD2. Germline loops: CDR1 MNHEY, CDR2 SVGEGT. The CDR3 runs to 16 residues. J lost 5 bases, V lost 4 bases, and 6 bases had no gene match.

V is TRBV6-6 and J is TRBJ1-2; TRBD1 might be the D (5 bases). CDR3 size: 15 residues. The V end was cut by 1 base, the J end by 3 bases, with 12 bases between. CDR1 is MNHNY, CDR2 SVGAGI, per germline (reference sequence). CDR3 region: CASSYWAGSDYGYTF. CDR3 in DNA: TGTGCCAGCAGTTACTGGGCAGGGTCCGACTATGGCTACACCTTC.

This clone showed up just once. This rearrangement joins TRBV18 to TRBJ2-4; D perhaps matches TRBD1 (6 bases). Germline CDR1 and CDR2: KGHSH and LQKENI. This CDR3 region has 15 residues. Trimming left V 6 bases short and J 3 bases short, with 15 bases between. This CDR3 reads CASSLGQFGKNIQYF. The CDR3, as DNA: TGTGCCAGCTCTCTCGGACAGTTCGGCAAAAACATTCAGTACTTC.

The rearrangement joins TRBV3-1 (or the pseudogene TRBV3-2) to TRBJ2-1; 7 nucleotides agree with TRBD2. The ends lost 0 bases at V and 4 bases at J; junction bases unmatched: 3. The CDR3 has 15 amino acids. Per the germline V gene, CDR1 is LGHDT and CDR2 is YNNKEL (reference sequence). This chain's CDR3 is CASSQEWGGYNEQFF. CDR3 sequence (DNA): TGTGCCAGCAGCCAAGAGTGGGGGGGATACAATGAGCAGTTCTTC.

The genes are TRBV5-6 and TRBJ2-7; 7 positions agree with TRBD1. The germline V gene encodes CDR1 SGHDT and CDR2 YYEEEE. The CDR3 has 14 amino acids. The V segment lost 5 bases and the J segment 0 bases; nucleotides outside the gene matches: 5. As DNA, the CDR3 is TGTGCCAGCAGGATACAGGGGATCTCCTACGAGCAGTACTTC. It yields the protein CASRIQGISYEQYF.

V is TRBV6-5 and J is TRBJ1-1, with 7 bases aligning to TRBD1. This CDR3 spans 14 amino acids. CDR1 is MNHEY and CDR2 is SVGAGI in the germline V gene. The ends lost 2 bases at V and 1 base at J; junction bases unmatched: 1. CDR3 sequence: CASSYRDRNTEAFF. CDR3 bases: TGTGCCAGCAGTTACAGGGACAGGAACACTGAAGCTTTCTTT.

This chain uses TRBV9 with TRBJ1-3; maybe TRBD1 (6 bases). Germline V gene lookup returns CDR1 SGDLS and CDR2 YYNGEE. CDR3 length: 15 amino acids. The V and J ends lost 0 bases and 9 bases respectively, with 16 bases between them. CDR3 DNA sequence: TGTGCCAGCAGCGTAGGGGACACCTCGCTGGGCACCATATATTTT. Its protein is CASSVGDTSLGTIYF.

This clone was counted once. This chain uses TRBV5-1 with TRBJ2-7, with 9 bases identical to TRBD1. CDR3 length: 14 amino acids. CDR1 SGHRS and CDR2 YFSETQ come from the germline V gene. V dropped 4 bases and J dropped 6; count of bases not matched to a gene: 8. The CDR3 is CASSAGTGNREQYF. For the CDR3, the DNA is TGCGCCAGCAGCGCGGGGACAGGGAACCGCGAGCAGTACTTC.

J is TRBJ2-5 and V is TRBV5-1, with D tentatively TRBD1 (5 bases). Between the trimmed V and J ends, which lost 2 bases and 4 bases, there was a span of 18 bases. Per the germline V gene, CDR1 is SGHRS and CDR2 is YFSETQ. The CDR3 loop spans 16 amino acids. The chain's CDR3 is CASSLDRWDPRETQYF. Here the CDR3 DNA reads TGCGCCAGCAGCTTAGACAGATGGGATCCTAGAGAGACCCAGTACTTC.

The CDR3 region is CASSFSAGEVYYGYTF. The DNA of the CDR3 is TGCGCCAGCAGCTTCAGCGCAGGGGAAGTCTACTATGGCTACACCTTC. The chain combines TRBV5-1 with TRBJ1-2; a possible D gene is TRBD1 (6 bases). Germline CDR1 reads SGHRS; CDR2 reads YFSETQ. CDR3 length equals 16 residues. V shed 2 bases and J shed 3 bases, with 17 bases lying between them.

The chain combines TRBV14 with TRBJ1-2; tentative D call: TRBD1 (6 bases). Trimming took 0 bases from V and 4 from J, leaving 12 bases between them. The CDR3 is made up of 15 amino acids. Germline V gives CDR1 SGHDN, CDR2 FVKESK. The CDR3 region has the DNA TGTGCCAGCAGCCAAGATCTTACAGGGTTCTATGGCTACACCTTC. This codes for CASSQDLTGFYGYTF.

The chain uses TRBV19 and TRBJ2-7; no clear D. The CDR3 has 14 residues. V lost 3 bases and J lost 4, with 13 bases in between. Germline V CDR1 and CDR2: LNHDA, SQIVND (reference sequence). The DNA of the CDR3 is TGTGCCAGTAGTATGTCCGGGTTGGGTTACGAGCAGTACTTC. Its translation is CASSMSGLGYEQYF.

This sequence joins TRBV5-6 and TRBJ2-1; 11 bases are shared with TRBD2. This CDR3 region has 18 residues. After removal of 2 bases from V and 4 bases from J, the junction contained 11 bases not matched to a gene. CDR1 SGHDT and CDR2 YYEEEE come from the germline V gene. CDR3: CASSFIRGLAENYNEQFF. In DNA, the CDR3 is TGTGCCAGCAGCTTCATTCGGGGACTAGCGGAAAATTACAATGAGCAGTTCTTC. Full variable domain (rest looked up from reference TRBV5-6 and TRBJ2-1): DAGVTQSPTHLIKTRGQQVTLRCSPKSGHDTVSWYQQALGQGPQFIFQYYEEEERQRGNFPDRFSGHQFPNYSSELNVNALLLGDSALYLCASSFIRGLAENYNEQFFGPGTRLTVL.

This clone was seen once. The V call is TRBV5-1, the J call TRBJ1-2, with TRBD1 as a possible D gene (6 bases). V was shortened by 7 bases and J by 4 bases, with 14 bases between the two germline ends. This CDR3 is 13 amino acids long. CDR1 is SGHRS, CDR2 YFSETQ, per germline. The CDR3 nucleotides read TGCGCCAGCCGGACAGCTCGTCTCTATGGCTACACCTTC. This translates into CASRTARLYGYTF.

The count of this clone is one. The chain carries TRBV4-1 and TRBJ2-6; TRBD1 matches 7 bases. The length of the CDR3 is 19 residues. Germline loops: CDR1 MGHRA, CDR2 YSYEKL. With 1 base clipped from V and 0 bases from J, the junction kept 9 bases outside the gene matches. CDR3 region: CASSQAWGTVDSGANVLTF. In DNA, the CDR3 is TGCGCCAGCAGCCAAGCATGGGGGACAGTCGACTCTGGGGCCAACGTCCTGACTTTC.

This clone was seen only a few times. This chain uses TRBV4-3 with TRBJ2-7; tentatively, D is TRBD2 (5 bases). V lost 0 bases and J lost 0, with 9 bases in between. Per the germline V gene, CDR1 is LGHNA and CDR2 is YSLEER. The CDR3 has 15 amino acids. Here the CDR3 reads CASSQEFGLSYEQYF. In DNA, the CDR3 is TGCGCCAGCAGCCAAGAATTTGGACTCTCCTACGAGCAGTACTTC.

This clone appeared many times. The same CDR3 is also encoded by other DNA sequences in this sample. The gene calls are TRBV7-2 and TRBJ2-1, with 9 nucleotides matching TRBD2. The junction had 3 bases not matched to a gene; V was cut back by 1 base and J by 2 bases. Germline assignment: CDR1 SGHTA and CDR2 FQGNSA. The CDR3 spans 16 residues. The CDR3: CASSLVASGTYNEQFF. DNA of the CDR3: TGTGCCAGCAGCTTAGTGGCTAGCGGGACCTACAATGAGCAGTTCTTC.

The CDR3 DNA is TGTGCCAGCAGCCCGAGGCGACTAGCGGGAGGGCCTGGGGAGCAGTTCTTC. It is translated as CASSPRRLAGGPGEQFF. This chain connects TRBV7-9 to TRBJ2-1, with 14 bases identical to TRBD2. Looked up from germline, CDR1 is SEHNR and CDR2 is FQNEAQ (reference sequence). V shed 5 bases and J 10 bases; nucleotides not matched to a gene: 13. The CDR3 is 17 amino acids.